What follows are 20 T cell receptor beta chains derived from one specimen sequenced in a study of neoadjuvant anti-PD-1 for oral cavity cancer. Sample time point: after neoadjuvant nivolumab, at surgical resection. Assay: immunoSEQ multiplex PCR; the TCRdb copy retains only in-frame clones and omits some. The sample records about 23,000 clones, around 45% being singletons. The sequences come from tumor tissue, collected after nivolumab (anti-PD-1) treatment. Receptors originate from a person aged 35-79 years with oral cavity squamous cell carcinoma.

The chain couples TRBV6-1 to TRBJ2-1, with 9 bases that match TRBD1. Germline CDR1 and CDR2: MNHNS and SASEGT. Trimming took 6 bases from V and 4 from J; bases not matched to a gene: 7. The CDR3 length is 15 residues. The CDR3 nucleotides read TGTGCCAGCAGCGCGGACAGGGGATTATACAATGAGCAGTTCTTC. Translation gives CASSADRGLYNEQFF.

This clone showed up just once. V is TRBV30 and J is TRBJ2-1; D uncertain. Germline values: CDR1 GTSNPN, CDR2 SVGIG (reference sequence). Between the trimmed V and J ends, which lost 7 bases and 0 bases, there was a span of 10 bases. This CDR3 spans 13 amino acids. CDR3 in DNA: TGTGCCTCGCAGGCTAGCTCCTACAATGAGCAGTTCTTC. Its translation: CASQASSYNEQFF.

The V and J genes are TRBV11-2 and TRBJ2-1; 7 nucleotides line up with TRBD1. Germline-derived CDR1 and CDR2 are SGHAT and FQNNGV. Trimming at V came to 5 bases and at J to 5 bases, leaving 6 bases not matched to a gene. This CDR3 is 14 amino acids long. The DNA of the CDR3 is TGTGCCAGCAGCAAAGACAGGGTTGACAATGAGCAGTTCTTC. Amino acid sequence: CASSKDRVDNEQFF.

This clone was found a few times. CDR3 protein: CASSLFTPTLNSPLHF. The CDR3 DNA is TGTGCCAGCAGTTTATTTACTCCCACCCTTAATTCACCCCTCCACTTT. The V call is TRBV27, the J call TRBJ1-6; D is unresolved. The germline CDR1 and CDR2 sequences are MNHEY and SMNVEV (reference sequence). V was pared by 1 base and J by 6 bases, with 13 bases between. The CDR3 runs to 16 residues.

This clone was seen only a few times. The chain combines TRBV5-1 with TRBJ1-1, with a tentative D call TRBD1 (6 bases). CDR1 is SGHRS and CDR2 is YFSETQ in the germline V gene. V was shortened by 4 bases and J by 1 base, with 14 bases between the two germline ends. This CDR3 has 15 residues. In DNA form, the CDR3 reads TGCGCCAGCAGCCTCCAATCGACAGGGAACACTGAAGCTTTCTTT. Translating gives CASSLQSTGNTEAFF.

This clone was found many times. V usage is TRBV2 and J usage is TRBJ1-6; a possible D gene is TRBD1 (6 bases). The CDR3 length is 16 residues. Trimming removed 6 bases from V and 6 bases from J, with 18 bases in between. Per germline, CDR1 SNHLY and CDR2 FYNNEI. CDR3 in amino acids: CASSLVRGQGNSPLHF. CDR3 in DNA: TGTGCCAGCAGCCTAGTTCGGGGGCAGGGTAATTCACCCCTCCACTTT.

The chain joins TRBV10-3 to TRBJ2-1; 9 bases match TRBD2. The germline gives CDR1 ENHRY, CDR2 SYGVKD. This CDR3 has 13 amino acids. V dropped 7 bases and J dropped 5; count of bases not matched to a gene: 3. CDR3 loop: CAITGLANNEQFF. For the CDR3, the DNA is TGTGCCATCACCGGACTAGCGAACAATGAGCAGTTCTTC.

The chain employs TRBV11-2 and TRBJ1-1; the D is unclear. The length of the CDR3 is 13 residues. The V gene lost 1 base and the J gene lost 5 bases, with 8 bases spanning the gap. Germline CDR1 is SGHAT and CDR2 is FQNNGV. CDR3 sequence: CASSLGIPTEAFF. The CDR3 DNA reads TGTGCCAGCAGCTTAGGTATTCCTACTGAAGCTTTCTTT.

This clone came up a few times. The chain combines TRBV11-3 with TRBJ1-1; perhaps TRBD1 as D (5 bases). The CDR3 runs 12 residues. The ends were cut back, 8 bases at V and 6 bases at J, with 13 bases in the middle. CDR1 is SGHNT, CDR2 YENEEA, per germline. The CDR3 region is CASRGGDSEAFF. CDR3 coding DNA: TGTGCCAGCCGAGGCGGGGACTCTGAAGCTTTCTTT. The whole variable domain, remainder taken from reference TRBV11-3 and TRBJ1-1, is EAGVVQSPRYKIIEKKQPVAFWCNPISGHNTLYWYLQNLGQGPELLIRYENEEAVDDSQLPKDRFSAERLKGVDSTLKIQPAELGDSAVYLCASRGGDSEAFFGQGTRLTVV.

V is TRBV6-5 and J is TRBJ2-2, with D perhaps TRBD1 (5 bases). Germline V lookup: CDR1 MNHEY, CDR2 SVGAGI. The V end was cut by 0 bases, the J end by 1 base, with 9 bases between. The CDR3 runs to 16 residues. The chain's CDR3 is CASSYSRQGNTGELFF. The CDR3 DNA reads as TGTGCCAGCAGTTACTCCCGTCAGGGGAACACCGGGGAGCTGTTTTTT.

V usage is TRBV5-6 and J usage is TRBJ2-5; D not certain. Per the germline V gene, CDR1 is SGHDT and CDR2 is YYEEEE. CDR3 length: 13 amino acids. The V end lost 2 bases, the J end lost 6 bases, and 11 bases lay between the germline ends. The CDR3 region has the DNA TGTGCCAGCAGCTTTTTAGATGGCCAGACCCAGTACTTC. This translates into CASSFLDGQTQYF.

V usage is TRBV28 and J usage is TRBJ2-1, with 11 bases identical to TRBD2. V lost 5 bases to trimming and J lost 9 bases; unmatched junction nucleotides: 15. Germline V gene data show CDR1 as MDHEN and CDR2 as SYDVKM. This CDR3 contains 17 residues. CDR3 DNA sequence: TGTGCCAGCAGTGGGCCCGGGACTAGCGGCTTACTTGGTGAGCAGTTCTTC. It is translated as CASSGPGTSGLLGEQFF. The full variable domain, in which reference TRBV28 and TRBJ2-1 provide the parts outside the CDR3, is DVKVTQSSRYLVKRTGEKVFLECVQDMDHENMFWYRQDPGLGLRLIYFSYDVKMKEKGDIPEGYSVSREKKERFSLILESASTNQTSMYLCASSGPGTSGLLGEQFFGPGTRLTVL.

In DNA form, the CDR3 reads TGTGCCAGCAGCCCCTCGCCGGGGGACACAGATACGCAGTATTTT. Translated, it gives CASSPSPGDTDTQYF. The chain uses TRBV11-2 and TRBJ2-3, with D possibly being TRBD2 (6 bases). The V gene lost 5 bases and the J gene lost 2 bases, with 14 bases spanning the gap. Germline V gene lookup returns CDR1 SGHAT and CDR2 FQNNGV. This CDR3 region has 15 residues.

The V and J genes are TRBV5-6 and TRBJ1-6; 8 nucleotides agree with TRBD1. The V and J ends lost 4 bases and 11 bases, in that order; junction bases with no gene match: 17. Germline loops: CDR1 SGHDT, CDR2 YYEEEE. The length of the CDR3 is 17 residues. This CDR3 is CASSPDRGGGGVAPLHF. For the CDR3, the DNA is TGTGCCAGCAGCCCTGACAGGGGTGGGGGGGGCGTGGCACCCCTCCACTTT.

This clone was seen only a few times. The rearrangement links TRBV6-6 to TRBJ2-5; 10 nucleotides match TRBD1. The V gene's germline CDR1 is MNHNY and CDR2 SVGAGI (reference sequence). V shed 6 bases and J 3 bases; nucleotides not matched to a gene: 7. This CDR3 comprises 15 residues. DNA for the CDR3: TGTGCCAGCAGCGGCCCCGGGACAGGGGAAGAGACCCAGTACTTC. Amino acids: CASSGPGTGEETQYF.

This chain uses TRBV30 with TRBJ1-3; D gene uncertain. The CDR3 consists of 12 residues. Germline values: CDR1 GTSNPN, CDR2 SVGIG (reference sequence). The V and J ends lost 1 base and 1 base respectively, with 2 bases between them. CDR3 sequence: CAWSGSGNTIYF. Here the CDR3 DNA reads TGTGCCTGGAGTGGTTCTGGAAACACCATATATTTT.

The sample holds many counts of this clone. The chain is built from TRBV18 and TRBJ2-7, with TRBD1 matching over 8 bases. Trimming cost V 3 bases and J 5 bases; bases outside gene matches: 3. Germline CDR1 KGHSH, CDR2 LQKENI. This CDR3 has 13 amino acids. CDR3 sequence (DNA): TGTGCCAGCTCACCGGACAGGGCGAACGAGCAGTACTTC. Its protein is CASSPDRANEQYF.

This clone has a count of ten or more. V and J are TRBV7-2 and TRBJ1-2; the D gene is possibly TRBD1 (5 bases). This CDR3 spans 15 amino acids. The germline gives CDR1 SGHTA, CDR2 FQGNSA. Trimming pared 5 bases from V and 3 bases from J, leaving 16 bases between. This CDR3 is CASSHVGGKDYGYTF. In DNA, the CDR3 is TGTGCCAGCAGCCACGTTGGGGGTAAAGACTATGGCTACACCTTC.

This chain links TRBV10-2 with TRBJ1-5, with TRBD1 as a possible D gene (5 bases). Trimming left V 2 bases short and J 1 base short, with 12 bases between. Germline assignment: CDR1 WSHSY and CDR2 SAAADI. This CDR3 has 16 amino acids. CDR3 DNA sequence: TGCGCCAGCAGTGAGGATCTGGGGGTAAGCAATCAGCCCCAGCATTTT. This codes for CASSEDLGVSNQPQHF.

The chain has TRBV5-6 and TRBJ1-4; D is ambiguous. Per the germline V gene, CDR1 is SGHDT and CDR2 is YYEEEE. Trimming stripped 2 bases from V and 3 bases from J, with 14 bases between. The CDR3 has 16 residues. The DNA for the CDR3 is TGTGCCAGCAGCTTCCGTGCGGGATATGCTAATGAAAAACTGTTTTTT. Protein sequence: CASSFRAGYANEKLFF.